Following are 26 T cell receptor beta chains from one sample sequenced in a study of T cells in pancreatic ductal adenocarcinoma. Surgery without prior neoadjuvant therapy was the treatment of the selected pancreatic ductal adenocarcinoma patients. Assay used: immunoSEQ multiplex PCR; TCRdb lists only in-frame clones, some missing. Among more than 4,000 clones listed, 68% were seen once. What was sequenced was pancreatic tumor tissue. These receptor sequences come from a human donor with pancreatic ductal adenocarcinoma.

The rearrangement links TRBV30 to TRBJ1-2, with D uncertain. Trimming stripped 0 bases from V and 7 bases from J, with 9 bases between. Looked up from germline, CDR1 is GTSNPN and CDR2 is SVGIG (reference sequence). CDR3 length: 12 amino acids. The CDR3, as DNA: TGTGCCTGGAGTGTATCGACGGCTGGCTACACCTTC. Protein product: CAWSVSTAGYTF.

The chain combines TRBV6-1 with TRBJ1-3, with D unclear. V was shortened by 6 bases and J by 4 bases, with 10 bases between the two germline ends. The CDR3 covers 13 residues. Germline V CDR1 and CDR2: MNHNS, SASEGT. As DNA, the CDR3 is TGTGCCAGCAGAGGAGTCGCAGGAAACACCATATATTTT. Amino acids: CASRGVAGNTIYF.

The rearrangement joins TRBV28 to TRBJ2-2, with TRBD1 matching 9 bases. Trimming took 3 bases from V and 4 from J; bases not matched to a gene: 3. This CDR3 region has 15 residues. The germline V gene has CDR1 MDHEN and CDR2 SYDVKM. DNA for the CDR3: TGTGCCAGCAGTTTTGACAGGGGGGCCACCGGGGAGCTGTTTTTT. Protein sequence: CASSFDRGATGELFF.

The genes are TRBV7-9 and TRBJ1-2; D might be TRBD1 (6 bases). V was cut by 6 bases and J by 5 bases, with 16 bases left in between. Germline-derived CDR1 and CDR2 are SEHNR and FQNEAQ (reference sequence). There are 14 residues in the CDR3. In DNA, the CDR3 is TGTGCCAGCAGTCGCACAGGGCCTTCATATGGCTACACCTTC. This encodes CASSRTGPSYGYTF.

This clone rates as medium-sized. The chain carries TRBV19 and TRBJ2-3; 12 positions match TRBD2. J lost 4 bases, V lost 5 bases, and 10 bases had no gene match. Germline loops: CDR1 LNHDA, CDR2 SQIVND (reference sequence). The length of the CDR3 is 17 residues. The CDR3 spells CASSQQTGTSGPDTQYF. CDR3 sequence (DNA): TGTGCCAGTAGTCAACAGACCGGGACTAGCGGGCCAGATACGCAGTATTTT.

V and J are TRBV9 and TRBJ2-5; D is tentatively TRBD1 or TRBD2 (6 bases each). Trimming stripped 0 bases from V and 4 bases from J, with 19 bases between. The CDR3 is 17 amino acids. Germline V gives CDR1 SGDLS, CDR2 YYNGEE. The CDR3 here is CASSVEGGLYTGETQYF. The CDR3 nucleotides read TGTGCCAGCAGCGTAGAAGGGGGGCTCTATACGGGAGAGACCCAGTACTTC.

The gene calls are TRBV7-8 and TRBJ2-6; D may be TRBD1 or TRBD2 (5 bases each). This CDR3 is built from 17 residues. Deletions cut 3 bases from V and 0 bases from J, with 12 bases between. Per germline, CDR1 SGHVS and CDR2 FQNEAQ. CDR3 DNA sequence: TGTGCCAGCAGCTTGTTTTCAGGGAGCTCTGGGGCCAACGTCCTGACTTTC. Amino acids: CASSLFSGSSGANVLTF.

The rearrangement links TRBV11-3 to TRBJ2-1; D might be TRBD2 (5 bases). Trimming pared 5 bases from V and 9 bases from J, leaving 8 bases between. The germline V gene has CDR1 SGHNT and CDR2 YENEEA. CDR3 length: 11 residues. The CDR3 coding sequence is TGTGCCAGCAGCGCAAGCGGTGAGCAGTTCTTC. Amino acids: CASSASGEQFF.

The J gene is TRBJ1-1, the V gene TRBV11-3, with D possibly TRBD1 on 6 matching bases. The CDR3 covers 15 residues. Looked up from germline, CDR1 is SGHNT and CDR2 is YENEEA. Deletions cut 5 bases from V and 4 bases from J, with 17 bases between. The CDR3 reads CASSPRGEGITEAFF. CDR3 bases: TGTGCCAGCAGCCCTAGGGGGGAGGGGATCACTGAAGCTTTCTTT.

This clone ranks as medium-sized. The CDR3 sequence is CASSQGFGRGGSNEQFF. Here the CDR3 DNA reads TGTGCCAGCAGCCAAGGATTTGGGCGGGGGGGCAGCAATGAGCAGTTCTTC. The J gene is TRBJ2-1, the V gene TRBV14, with 9 bases fitting TRBD2. The junction had 10 bases not matched to a gene; V was cut back by 1 base and J by 6 bases. The CDR3 extends over 17 amino acids. Germline V gives CDR1 SGHDN, CDR2 FVKESK. Supplemented by reference TRBV14 and TRBJ2-1, the full variable domain reads EAGVTQFPSHSVIEKGQTVTLRCDPISGHDNLYWYRRVMGKEIKFLLHFVKESKQDESGMPNNRFLAERTGGTYSTLKVQPAELEDSGVYFCASSQGFGRGGSNEQFFGPGTRLTVL.

This chain uses TRBV11-2 with TRBJ2-1; TRBD2 aligns across 9 bases. The germline gives CDR1 SGHAT, CDR2 FQNNGV. The CDR3 length is 16 residues. Trimming cost V 5 bases and J 3 bases; bases outside gene matches: 8. The CDR3 spells CASSPQLAGGYNEQFF. CDR3 bases: TGTGCCAGCAGCCCACAACTAGCGGGCGGCTACAATGAGCAGTTCTTC.

V usage is TRBV15 and J usage is TRBJ2-3; the D gene could be TRBD1 or TRBD2 (5 bases each). The germline V gene encodes CDR1 LNHNV and CDR2 YYDKDF (reference sequence). The CDR3 runs 14 residues. V dropped 0 bases and J dropped 4 bases, with 8 bases sitting between them. CDR3 nucleotides: TGTGCCACCAGCAGAGACCGGGACCCAGATACGCAGTATTTT. Translated: CATSRDRDPDTQYF.

This clone is large (0.1 to 1%) by share. The rearrangement links TRBV5-4 to TRBJ2-1; the D call may be TRBD1 or TRBD2 (5 bases each). Trimming removed 0 bases from V and 3 bases from J, with 10 bases in between. The V gene's germline CDR1 is SGHNT and CDR2 YYREEE (reference sequence). The CDR3 sequence is 15 residues long. CDR3 coding DNA: TGTGCCAGCAGCTTGGTGGGGGATTACTACAATGAGCAGTTCTTC. Protein: CASSLVGDYYNEQFF. Combining the CDR3 with reference TRBV5-4 and TRBJ2-1 gives the whole variable domain ETGVTQSPTHLIKTRGQQVTLRCSSQSGHNTVSWYQQALGQGPQFIFQYYREEENGRGNFPPRFSGLQFPNYSSELNVNALELDDSALYLCASSLVGDYYNEQFFGPGTRLTVL.

This clone is large (0.1 to 1%) by share. The genes are TRBV6-6 and TRBJ1-2; TRBD1 aligns across 9 bases. This CDR3 spans 13 amino acids. Germline V gene sequence: CDR1 MNHNY, CDR2 SVGAGI (reference sequence). V lost 4 bases to trimming and J lost 7 bases; unmatched junction nucleotides: 4. The CDR3: CASSSGTGFGYTF. The CDR3 DNA reads as TGTGCCAGCAGTTCCGGGACAGGGTTTGGCTACACCTTC.

The chain couples TRBV4-1 to TRBJ2-2, with a possible D match to TRBD1 (5 bases). Trimming pared 4 bases from V and 7 bases from J, leaving 16 bases between. CDR3 length: 15 amino acids. Germline values: CDR1 MGHRA, CDR2 YSYEKL. The CDR3 sequence: CASSLIRGVGGELFF. Written as DNA, the CDR3 is TGCGCCAGCAGCCTAATTAGGGGCGTAGGCGGGGAGCTGTTTTTT.

The chain uses TRBV19 and TRBJ1-2; perhaps TRBD1 as D (5 bases). The CDR3 covers 15 residues. CDR1 LNHDA and CDR2 SQIVND come from the germline V gene (reference sequence). V was cut by 4 bases and J by 6 bases, with 18 bases left in between. CDR3 DNA sequence: TGTGCCAGTAGTAGTATAAGAGACAGTACGAATGGCTACACCTTC. Its protein product is CASSSIRDSTNGYTF. The variable domain in full, with the rest retrieved from reference TRBV19 and TRBJ1-2, is DGGITQSPKYLFRKEGQNVTLSCEQNLNHDAMYWYRQDPGQGLRLIYYSQIVNDFQKGDIAEGYSVSREKKESFPLTVTSAQKNPTAFYLCASSSIRDSTNGYTFGSGTRLTVV.

The chain couples TRBV5-4 to TRBJ2-5; maybe TRBD2 (5 bases). V lost 0 bases and J 2 bases, leaving 14 bases between the germline ends. The CDR3 totals 16 residues. Per germline, CDR1 SGHNT and CDR2 YYREEE (reference sequence). The CDR3 reads CASSLAPLRAQETQYF. Written as DNA, the CDR3 is TGTGCCAGCAGCTTGGCACCTTTGCGGGCACAAGAGACCCAGTACTTC.

V gene TRBV6-1 combines with J gene TRBJ1-2; D is unresolved. CDR3 length: 14 amino acids. V gave up 1 base and J gave up 4 bases, with 10 bases separating them. CDR1 and CDR2 from the germline V gene are MNHNS and SASEGT. The DNA of the CDR3 is TGTGCCAGCAGTGAAGGGGGATACGGCTATGGCTACACCTTC. Translated: CASSEGGYGYGYTF.

CDR3 sequence reads: CATSRTGLNQPQHF. CDR3 DNA sequence: TGTGCCACCAGCAGGACAGGGTTGAATCAGCCCCAGCATTTT. This sequence joins TRBV15 and TRBJ1-5; 7 nucleotides agree with TRBD1. Germline V gene lookup returns CDR1 LNHNV and CDR2 YYDKDF (reference sequence). CDR3 length equals 14 residues. J was trimmed by 4 bases and V by 3 bases; bases with no gene match: 3.

The V gene is TRBV5-1, the J gene TRBJ2-1; TRBD1 might be the D (6 bases). This CDR3 is 15 amino acids long. Between the trimmed V and J ends, which lost 4 bases and 0 bases, there was a span of 11 bases. The V gene's germline CDR1 is SGHRS and CDR2 YFSETQ. DNA of the CDR3: TGCGCCAGCAGCACCGAGACAGGCTCCTACAATGAGCAGTTCTTC. Protein: CASSTETGSYNEQFF. Full variable domain (rest looked up from reference TRBV5-1 and TRBJ2-1): KAGVTQTPRYLIKTRGQQVTLSCSPISGHRSVSWYQQTPGQGLQFLFEYFSETQRNKGNFPGRFSGRQFSNSRSEMNVSTLELGDSALYLCASSTETGSYNEQFFGPGTRLTVL.

This clone showed up just once. This sequence joins TRBV19 and TRBJ1-2; unclear D gene. CDR3 length: 14 residues. Per germline, CDR1 LNHDA and CDR2 SQIVND (reference sequence). The V gene lost 1 base and the J gene lost 2 bases, with 8 bases spanning the gap. The CDR3 coding sequence is TGTGCCAGTAGTATAGGCGCGGGGAACTATGGCTACACCTTC. Protein product: CASSIGAGNYGYTF.

The genes are TRBV5-1 and TRBJ2-2, with D possibly being TRBD2 (5 bases). V dropped 3 bases and J dropped 3 bases, with 6 bases sitting between them. This CDR3 has 13 amino acids. The germline gives CDR1 SGHRS, CDR2 YFSETQ. The CDR3, as DNA: TGCGCCAGCAGCTCGAGGGACACCGGGGAGCTGTTTTTT. Translated, it gives CASSSRDTGELFF.

The gene calls are TRBV30 and TRBJ2-1; 8 nucleotides match TRBD2. V was clipped by 5 bases and J by 3 bases; unmatched bases: 9. Germline lookup yields CDR1 GTSNPN and CDR2 SVGIG (reference sequence). The CDR3 extends over 15 amino acids. Written as DNA, the CDR3 is TGTGCCTGGGGCGGATCGAGCGGGGGCTACAATGAGCAGTTCTTC. This encodes CAWGGSSGGYNEQFF.

The V call is TRBV11-3, the J call TRBJ2-1; 10 bases line up with TRBD1. The germline gives CDR1 SGHNT, CDR2 YENEEA. V lost 6 bases and J lost 7; bases outside the gene matches: 12. The CDR3 sequence is 16 residues long. In nucleotides, the CDR3 is TGTGCCAGCAGACACCAGGGGGGACAGGGGAGGAATGAGCAGTTCTTC. Protein product: CASRHQGGQGRNEQFF.

J is TRBJ2-3 and V is TRBV10-1; D unresolved. This CDR3 is built from 14 residues. The germline V gene has CDR1 WNHNN and CDR2 SYGVQD (reference sequence). The germline V and J ends were trimmed by 5 bases and 4 bases, with 13 bases remaining between them. The CDR3 is CASSRTIGADTQYF. The CDR3 DNA is TGCGCCAGCAGTAGAACCATCGGAGCAGATACGCAGTATTTT.

The chain's CDR3 is CASSLGTGAAGYTF. As DNA, the CDR3 is TGCGCCAGCAGCTTGGGGACAGGGGCGGCTGGCTACACCTTC. The chain uses TRBV5-1 and TRBJ1-2, with 9 nucleotides matching TRBD1. The ends lost 0 bases at V and 7 bases at J; junction bases unmatched: 4. The V gene's germline CDR1 is SGHRS and CDR2 YFSETQ. This CDR3 region has 14 residues.